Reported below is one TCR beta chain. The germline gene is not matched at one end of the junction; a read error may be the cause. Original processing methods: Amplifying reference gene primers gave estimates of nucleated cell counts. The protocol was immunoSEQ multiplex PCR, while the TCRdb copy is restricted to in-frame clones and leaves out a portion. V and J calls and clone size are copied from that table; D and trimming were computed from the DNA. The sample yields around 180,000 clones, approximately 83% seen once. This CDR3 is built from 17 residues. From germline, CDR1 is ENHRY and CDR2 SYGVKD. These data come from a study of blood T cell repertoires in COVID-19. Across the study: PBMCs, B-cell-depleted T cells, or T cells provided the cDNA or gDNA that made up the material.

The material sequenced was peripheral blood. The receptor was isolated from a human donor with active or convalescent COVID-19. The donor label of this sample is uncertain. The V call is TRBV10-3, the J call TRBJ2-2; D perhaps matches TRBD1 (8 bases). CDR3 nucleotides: TGTGCCACCAGTATAAGACAGGGGACTACGTACACCGGGGAGCTGTTTTTT. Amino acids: CATSIRQGTTYTGELFF.